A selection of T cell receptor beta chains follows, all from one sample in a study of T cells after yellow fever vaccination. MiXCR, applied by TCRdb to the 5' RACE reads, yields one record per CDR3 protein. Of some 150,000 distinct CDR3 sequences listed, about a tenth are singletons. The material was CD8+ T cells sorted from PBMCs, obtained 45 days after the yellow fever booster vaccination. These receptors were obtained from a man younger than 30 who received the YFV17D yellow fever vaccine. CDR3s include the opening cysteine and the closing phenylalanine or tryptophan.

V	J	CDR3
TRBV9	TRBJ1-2	CASSEPRGRGYGYTF
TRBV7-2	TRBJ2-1	CASSSYGEQFF
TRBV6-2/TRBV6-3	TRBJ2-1	CASRDSGGANEQFF
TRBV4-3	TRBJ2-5	CASSQEAYRRETQYF
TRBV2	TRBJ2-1	CASRPSGGPYNEQFF
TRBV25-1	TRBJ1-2	CASMGAGGEQFPLGENYGYTF
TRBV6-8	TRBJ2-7	CASTQDRFCEQYF
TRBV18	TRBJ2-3	CASSPPGLGTDTQYF
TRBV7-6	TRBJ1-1	CASSLLGPNTEAFF
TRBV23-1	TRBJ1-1	CASSQSSEIRNTEAFF
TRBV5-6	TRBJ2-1	CASSPWTRSSYNEQFF
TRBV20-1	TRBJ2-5	CSARASQETQYF
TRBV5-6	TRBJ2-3	CASSSGRDTQYF
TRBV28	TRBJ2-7	CASSFPPLIRDAHEQYF
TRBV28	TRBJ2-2	CASSPGSRNTGELFF
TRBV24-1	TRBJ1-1	CATSQGEVTEAFF
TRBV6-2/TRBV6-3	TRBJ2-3	CASSYSIDDPRGMDTQYF
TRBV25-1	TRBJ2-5	CASSETGIPIETQYF
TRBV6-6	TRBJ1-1	CASTPTENTEAFF
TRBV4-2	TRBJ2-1	CASSQGISSGVYNEQFF
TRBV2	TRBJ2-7	CASSGLGVLYEQYF
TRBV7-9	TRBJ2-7	CASSYDRVSYEQYF
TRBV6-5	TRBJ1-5	CASSPSDNQPQHF
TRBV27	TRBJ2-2	CASSPLWGTGELFF
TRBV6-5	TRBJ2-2	CASSYSSGGGGELFF
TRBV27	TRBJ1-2	CASSLLSDYGYTF
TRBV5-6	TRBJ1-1	CASSLAAGFEAFF
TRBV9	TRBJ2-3	CASSRTSSTDTQYF
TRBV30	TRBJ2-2	CAWRRVDTGELFF
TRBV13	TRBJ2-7	CASSLFPLTYEQYF
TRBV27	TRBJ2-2	CASSLRDSVPGELFF
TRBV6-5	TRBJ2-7	CASVGTPYHEQYF
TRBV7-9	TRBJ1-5	CASSLPFQPQHF
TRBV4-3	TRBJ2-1	CASSQDSGWGYEQFF
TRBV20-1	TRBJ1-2	CSARGEGAGYTF
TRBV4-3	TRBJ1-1	CASSQRPKGMVAFF
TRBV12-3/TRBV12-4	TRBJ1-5	CASSQQGLGNQPQHF
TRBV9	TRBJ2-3	CASSVEGVPTDTQYF
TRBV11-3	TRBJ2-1	CASSHKSPYNEQFF
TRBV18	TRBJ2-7	CASSPENEQYF
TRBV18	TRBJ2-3	CASSPPVTAPTDTQYF